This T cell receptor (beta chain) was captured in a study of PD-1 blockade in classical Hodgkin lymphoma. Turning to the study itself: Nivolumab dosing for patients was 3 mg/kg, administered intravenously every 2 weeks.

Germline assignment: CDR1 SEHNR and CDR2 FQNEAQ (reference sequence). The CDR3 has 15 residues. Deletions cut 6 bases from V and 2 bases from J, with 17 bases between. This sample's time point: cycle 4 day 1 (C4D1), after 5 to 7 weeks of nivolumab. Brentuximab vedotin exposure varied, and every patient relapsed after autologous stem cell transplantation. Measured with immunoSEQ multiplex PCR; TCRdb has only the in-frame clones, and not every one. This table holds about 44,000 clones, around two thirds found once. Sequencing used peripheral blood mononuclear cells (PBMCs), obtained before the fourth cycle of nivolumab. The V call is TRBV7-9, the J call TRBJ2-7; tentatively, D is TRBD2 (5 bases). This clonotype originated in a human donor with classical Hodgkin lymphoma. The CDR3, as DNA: TGTGCCAGCAGACCTGGGAGCGCCCGGGCCTACGAGCAGTACTTC. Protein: CASRPGSARAYEQYF.